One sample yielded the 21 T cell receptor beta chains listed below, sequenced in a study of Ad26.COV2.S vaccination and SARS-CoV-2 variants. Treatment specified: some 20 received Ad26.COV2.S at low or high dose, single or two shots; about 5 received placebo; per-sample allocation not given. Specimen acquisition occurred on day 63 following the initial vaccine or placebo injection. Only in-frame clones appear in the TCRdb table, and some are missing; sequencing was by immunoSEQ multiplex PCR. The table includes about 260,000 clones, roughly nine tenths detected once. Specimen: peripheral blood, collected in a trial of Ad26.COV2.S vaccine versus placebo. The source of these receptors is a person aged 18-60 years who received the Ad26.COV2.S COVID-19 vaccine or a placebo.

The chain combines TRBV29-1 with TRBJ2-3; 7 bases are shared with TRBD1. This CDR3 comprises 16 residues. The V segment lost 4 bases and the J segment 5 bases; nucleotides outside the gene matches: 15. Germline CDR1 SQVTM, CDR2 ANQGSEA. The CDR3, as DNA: TGCAGCGTTGTGGGGTTTGGACAGGAAGGCTTAGATACGCAGTATTTT. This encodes CSVVGFGQEGLDTQYF.

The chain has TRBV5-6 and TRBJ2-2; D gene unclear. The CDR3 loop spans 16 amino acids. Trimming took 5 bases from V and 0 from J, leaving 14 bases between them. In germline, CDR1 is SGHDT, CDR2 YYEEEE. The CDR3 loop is CASRKTGVANTGELFF. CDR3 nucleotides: TGTGCCAGCAGGAAGACGGGCGTAGCGAACACCGGGGAGCTGTTTTTT.

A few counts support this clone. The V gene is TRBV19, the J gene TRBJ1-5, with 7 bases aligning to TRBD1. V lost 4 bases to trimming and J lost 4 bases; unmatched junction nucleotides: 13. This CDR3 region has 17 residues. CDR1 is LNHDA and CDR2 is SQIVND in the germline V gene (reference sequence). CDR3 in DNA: TGTGCCAGTAGTAGCCAAGGGGGCAGTTTGTATAATCAGCCCCAGCATTTT. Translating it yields CASSSQGGSLYNQPQHF.

This chain's CDR3 is CASSQGGSQPQHF. The CDR3 DNA reads as TGTGCCAGCAGCCAAGGGGGGTCCCAGCCCCAGCATTTT. The J gene is TRBJ1-5, the V gene TRBV14; weak D call: TRBD1 (5 bases). Per the germline V gene, CDR1 is SGHDN and CDR2 is FVKESK. V was shortened by 1 base and J by 7 bases, with 8 bases between the two germline ends. CDR3 length equals 13 residues.

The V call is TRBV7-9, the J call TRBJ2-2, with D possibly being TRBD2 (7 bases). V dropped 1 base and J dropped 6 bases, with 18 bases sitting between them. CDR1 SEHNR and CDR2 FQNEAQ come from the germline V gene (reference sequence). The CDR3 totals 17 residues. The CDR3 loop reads CASSLGVFGGLAGELFF. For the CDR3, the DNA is TGTGCCAGCAGCTTAGGCGTCTTCGGGGGGCTGGCCGGGGAGCTGTTTTTT. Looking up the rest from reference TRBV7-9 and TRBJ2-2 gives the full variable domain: DTGVSQNPRHKITKRGQNVTFRCDPISEHNRLYWYRQTLGQGPEFLTYFQNEAQLEKSRLLSDRFSAERPKGSFSTLEIQRTEQGDSAMYLCASSLGVFGGLAGELFFGEGSRLTVL.

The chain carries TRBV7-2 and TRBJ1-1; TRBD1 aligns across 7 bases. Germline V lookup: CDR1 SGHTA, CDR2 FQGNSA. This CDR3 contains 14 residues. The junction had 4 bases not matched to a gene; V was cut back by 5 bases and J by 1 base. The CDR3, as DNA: TGTGCCAGCAGCCCATGGACAGGGAACACTGAAGCTTTCTTT. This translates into CASSPWTGNTEAFF.

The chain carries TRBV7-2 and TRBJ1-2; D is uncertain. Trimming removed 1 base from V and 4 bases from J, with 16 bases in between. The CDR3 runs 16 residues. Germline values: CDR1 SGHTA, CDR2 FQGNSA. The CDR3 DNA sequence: TGTGCCAGCAGCTTAGGTTCCTACGCCATTGCCTATGGCTACACCTTC. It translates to CASSLGSYAIAYGYTF.

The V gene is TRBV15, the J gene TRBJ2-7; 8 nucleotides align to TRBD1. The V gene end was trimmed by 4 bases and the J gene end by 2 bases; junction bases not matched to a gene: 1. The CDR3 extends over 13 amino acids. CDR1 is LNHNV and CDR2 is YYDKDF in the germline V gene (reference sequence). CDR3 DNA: TGTGCCACCAGCAAGACAGGGGCCTACGAGCAGTACGTC. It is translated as CATSKTGAYEQYV.

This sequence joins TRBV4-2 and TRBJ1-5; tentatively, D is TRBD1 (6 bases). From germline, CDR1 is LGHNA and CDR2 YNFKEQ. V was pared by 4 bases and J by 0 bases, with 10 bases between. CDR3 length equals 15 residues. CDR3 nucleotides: TGTGCCAGCAGCCTGCGGACAGATAGCAATCAGCCCCAGCATTTT. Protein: CASSLRTDSNQPQHF.

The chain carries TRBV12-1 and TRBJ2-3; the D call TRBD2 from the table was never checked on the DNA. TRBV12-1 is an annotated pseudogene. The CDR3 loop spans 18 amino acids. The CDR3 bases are TGTGCCAGCAGCAGGACTAGCGGAGGGGATACTAGCACAGATACGCAGTATTTT. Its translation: CASSRTSGGDTSTDTQYF.

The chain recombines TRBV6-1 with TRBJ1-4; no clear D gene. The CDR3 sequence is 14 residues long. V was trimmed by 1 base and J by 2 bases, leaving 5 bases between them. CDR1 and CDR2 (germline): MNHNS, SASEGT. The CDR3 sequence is CASSEVWTNEKLFF. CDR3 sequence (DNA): TGTGCCAGCAGTGAAGTTTGGACTAATGAAAAACTGTTTTTT.

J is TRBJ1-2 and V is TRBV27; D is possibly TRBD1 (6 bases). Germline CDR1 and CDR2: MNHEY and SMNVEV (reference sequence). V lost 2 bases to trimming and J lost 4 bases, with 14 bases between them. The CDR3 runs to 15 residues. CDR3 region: CASSLVMGHSYGYTF. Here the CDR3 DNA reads TGTGCCAGCAGTTTAGTAATGGGACACTCCTATGGCTACACCTTC.

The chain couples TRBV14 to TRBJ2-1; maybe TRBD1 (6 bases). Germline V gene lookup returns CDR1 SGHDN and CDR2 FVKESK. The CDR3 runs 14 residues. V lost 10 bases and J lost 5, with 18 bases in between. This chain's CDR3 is CATSPGHKNNEQFF. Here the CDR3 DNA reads TGTGCCACCAGTCCGGGACACAAAAACAATGAGCAGTTCTTC. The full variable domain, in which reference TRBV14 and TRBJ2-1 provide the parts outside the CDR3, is EAGVTQFPSHSVIEKGQTVTLRCDPISGHDNLYWYRRVMGKEIKFLLHFVKESKQDESGMPNNRFLAERTGGTYSTLKVQPAELEDSGVYFCATSPGHKNNEQFFGPGTRLTVL.

The CDR3 sequence is CASSARGVVPDTQYF. The CDR3, as DNA: TGCGCCAGCAGCGCGCGCGGGGTGGTCCCAGATACGCAGTATTTT. The chain is built from TRBV5-1 and TRBJ2-3; possibly TRBD2 for D (6 bases). Germline loops: CDR1 SGHRS, CDR2 YFSETQ. V lost 4 bases and J 4 bases, leaving 16 bases between the germline ends. This CDR3 is built from 15 residues.

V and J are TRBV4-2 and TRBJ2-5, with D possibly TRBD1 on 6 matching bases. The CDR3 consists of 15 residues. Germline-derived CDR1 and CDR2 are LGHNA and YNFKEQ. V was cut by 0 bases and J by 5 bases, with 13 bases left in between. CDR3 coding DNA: TGTGCCAGCAGCCAAGACAGGGGCATGGGGGAGACCCAGTACTTC. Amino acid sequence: CASSQDRGMGETQYF.

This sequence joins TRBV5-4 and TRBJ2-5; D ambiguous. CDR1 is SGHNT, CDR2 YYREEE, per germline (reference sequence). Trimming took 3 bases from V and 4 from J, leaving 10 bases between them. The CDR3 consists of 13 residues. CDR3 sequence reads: CASSSPGPETQYF. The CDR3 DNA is TGTGCCAGCAGCTCACCCGGGCCAGAGACCCAGTACTTC.

The CDR3 DNA follows: TGTGCCTGGACACTTTCCTCTGGAAACACCATATATTTT. This codes for CAWTLSSGNTIYF. This sequence joins TRBV30 and TRBJ1-3, with D unclear. The ends were cut back, 4 bases at V and 0 bases at J, with 7 bases in the middle. This CDR3 comprises 13 residues. Germline lookup yields CDR1 GTSNPN and CDR2 SVGIG (reference sequence). The whole variable domain, remainder taken from reference TRBV30 and TRBJ1-3, is SQTIHQWPATLVQPVGSPLSLECTVEGTSNPNLYWYRQAAGRGLQLLFYSVGIGQISSEVPQNLSASRPQDRQFILSSKKLLLSDSGFYLCAWTLSSGNTIYFGEGSWLTVV.

CDR3 nucleotides: TGCGCCAGCAGCCAAGATCTAGCGGGGGGTTACAATGAGCAGTTCTTC. Encoded protein: CASSQDLAGGYNEQFF. The chain is built from TRBV4-3 and TRBJ2-1, with TRBD2 matching over 11 bases. The CDR3 runs to 16 residues. CDR1 and CDR2 (germline): LGHNA, YSLEER. The V gene end was trimmed by 0 bases and the J gene end by 4 bases; junction bases not matched to a gene: 2.

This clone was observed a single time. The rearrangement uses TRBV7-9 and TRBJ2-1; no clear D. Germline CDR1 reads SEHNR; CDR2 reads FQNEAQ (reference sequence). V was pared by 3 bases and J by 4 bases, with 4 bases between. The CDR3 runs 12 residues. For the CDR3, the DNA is TGTGCCAGCAGCTTCGGATACAATGAGCAGTTCTTC. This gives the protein CASSFGYNEQFF. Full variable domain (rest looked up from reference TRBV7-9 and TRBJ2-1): DTGVSQNPRHKITKRGQNVTFRCDPISEHNRLYWYRQTLGQGPEFLTYFQNEAQLEKSRLLSDRFSAERPKGSFSTLEIQRTEQGDSAMYLCASSFGYNEQFFGPGTRLTVL.

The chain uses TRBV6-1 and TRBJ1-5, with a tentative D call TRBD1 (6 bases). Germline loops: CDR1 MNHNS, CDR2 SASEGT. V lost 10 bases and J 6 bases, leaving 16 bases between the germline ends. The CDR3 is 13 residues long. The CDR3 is CATVRGFGQPQHF. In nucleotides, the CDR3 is TGTGCCACTGTGAGGGGGTTTGGTCAGCCCCAGCATTTT.

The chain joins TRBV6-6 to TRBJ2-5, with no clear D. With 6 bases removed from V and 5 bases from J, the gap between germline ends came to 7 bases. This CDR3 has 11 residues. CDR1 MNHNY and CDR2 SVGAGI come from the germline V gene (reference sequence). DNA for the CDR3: TGTGCCAGCAGCCCCTCTGAGACCCAGTACTTC. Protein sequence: CASSPSETQYF.